The 4 T cell receptor beta chains below all came from one sample that was sequenced in a study of blood T cell repertoires in COVID-19. Sequencing used immunoSEQ multiplex PCR; TCRdb keeps in-frame clones, though not all of them. Of about 120,000 clones in the sample, around 83% were seen once. Sequences were obtained from peripheral blood. These receptors came from a man in his forties with acute or convalescent COVID-19.

V is TRBV7-9 and J is TRBJ2-7; TRBD1 might be the D (6 bases). Per the germline V gene, CDR1 is SEHNR and CDR2 is FQNEAQ (reference sequence). The CDR3 spans 12 residues. V lost 5 bases and J 4 bases, leaving 9 bases between the germline ends. Here the CDR3 DNA reads TGTGCCAGCAGCGTTGGGACATACGAGCAGTACTTC. Protein product: CASSVGTYEQYF.

This clone was recorded a few times. The J gene is TRBJ2-3, the V gene TRBV10-1; perhaps TRBD2 as D (6 bases). This CDR3 region has 15 residues. Germline V CDR1 and CDR2: WNHNN, SYGVQD (reference sequence). Between the trimmed V and J ends, which lost 0 bases and 3 bases, there was a span of 10 bases. CDR3 nucleotide sequence: TGCGCCAGCAGTGAGTCCGGGGGAATAACAGATACGCAGTATTTT. The encoded protein is CASSESGGITDTQYF.

The rearrangement uses TRBV27 and TRBJ1-2, with TRBD1 matching over 8 bases. Germline CDR1 and CDR2: MNHEY and SMNVEV (reference sequence). The junction had 11 bases not matched to a gene; V was cut back by 5 bases and J by 6 bases. This CDR3 region has 15 residues. Here the CDR3 DNA reads TGTGCCAGCAGTACAAAAGGCCGGGACAGGAATGGCTACACCTTC. It specifies CASSTKGRDRNGYTF.

CDR3 coding DNA: TGTGCCAGCAGCTCGACAGTCCTTAGCACAGATACGCAGTATTTT. Translated: CASSSTVLSTDTQYF. The rearrangement joins TRBV7-9 to TRBJ2-3, with D perhaps matching TRBD1 (5 bases). CDR3 length equals 15 residues. CDR1 is SEHNR, CDR2 FQNEAQ, per germline (reference sequence). Trimming took off 4 bases at V and 0 bases at J, with 11 bases between the two ends.